A single sample gave rise to the 26 T cell receptor beta chains below, sequenced in a study of technical replicates of blood from a few donors. Repertoires were generated with immunoSEQ multiplex PCR, while TCRdb's copy carries only in-frame clones and drops some. The data contain under 85,000 clones, 92% of them singletons. What was sequenced was T cells isolated from PBMCs. Receptors were obtained from a human donor in good health.

The chain links TRBV5-8 to TRBJ1-2; D is unresolved. This CDR3 contains 13 residues. The germline V gene encodes CDR1 SGHTS and CDR2 YDEGEE. V shed 8 bases and J shed 4 bases, with 15 bases lying between them. The CDR3 region is CASAQTNFYGYTF. CDR3 DNA: TGTGCCAGTGCCCAGACTAATTTCTATGGCTACACCTTC.

This clone was picked up one time. V and J are TRBV11-2 and TRBJ1-2, with D unclear. The germline gives CDR1 SGHAT, CDR2 FQNNGV. The V gene lost 4 bases and the J gene lost 8 bases, with 29 bases spanning the gap. The CDR3 spans 18 residues. The CDR3 DNA sequence: TGTGCCAGCAGCTCGTTGCCCCGTGGGAGTGCGGCGAAGGAGGGCTACACCTTC. Its translation is CASSSLPRGSAAKEGYTF.

V and J are TRBV5-1 and TRBJ2-7; TRBD1 agrees at 10 bases. CDR3 length equals 14 residues. Trimming cost V 4 bases and J 1 base; bases outside gene matches: 2. Germline CDR1 is SGHRS and CDR2 is YFSETQ. The CDR3 reads CASSRDRGSYEQYF. For the CDR3, the DNA is TGCGCCAGCAGCAGGGACAGGGGATCCTACGAGCAGTACTTC.

The chain combines TRBV6-6 with TRBJ2-1, with 11 nucleotides matching TRBD2. V gave up 4 bases and J gave up 9 bases; unmatched junction bases: 8. Germline V lookup: CDR1 MNHNY, CDR2 SVGAGI (reference sequence). The CDR3 loop spans 15 amino acids. The CDR3 protein is CASSSYLLAGAEQFF. The DNA of the CDR3 is TGTGCCAGCAGTTCCTACCTACTAGCGGGAGCTGAGCAGTTCTTC.

The gene calls are TRBV19 and TRBJ1-5, with 8 bases identical to TRBD1. The CDR3 is made up of 14 amino acids. V was clipped by 7 bases and J by 7 bases; unmatched bases: 9. Germline values: CDR1 LNHDA, CDR2 SQIVND (reference sequence). The CDR3 DNA is TGTGCCAGTACCGTGACAGGGGTTGGGCAGCCCCAGCATTTT. It translates to CASTVTGVGQPQHF.

This rearrangement joins TRBV7-5 to TRBJ2-4; the table's D call, TRBD2, was not checked against the DNA. TRBV7-5 is noted as a pseudogene. The CDR3 has 18 residues. Written as DNA, the CDR3 is TGTGCCAGAAACCATTTGTCCCCCCCTACCGTAGCCAAAAACATTCAGTACTTC. Translating gives CARNHLSPPTVAKNIQYF.

This clone was seen more than once but under ten times. Its ends do not fully match the called genes, so a read error is possible. This chain links TRBV18 with TRBJ1-1; tentative D call: TRBD1 (5 bases). Germline-derived CDR1 and CDR2 are KGHSH and LQKENI. The CDR3 consists of 10 residues. DNA for the CDR3: TGTGCCAGCTCTCAGGGTGAATCTTTCTTT. This encodes CASSQGESFF.

This chain joins TRBV18 and TRBJ1-5; 11 positions agree with TRBD1. V was pared by 4 bases and J by 1 base, with 6 bases of the junction left unmatched. Germline CDR1 reads KGHSH; CDR2 reads LQKENI. CDR3 length equals 17 residues. The chain's CDR3 is CASSLRWDRGSNQPQHF. CDR3 nucleotide sequence: TGTGCCAGCTCACTAAGGTGGGACAGGGGGAGCAATCAGCCCCAGCATTTT.

The chain combines TRBV7-9 with TRBJ1-1; TRBD1 agrees at 8 bases. J was trimmed by 7 bases and V by 10 bases; bases with no gene match: 11. This CDR3 contains 13 residues. Germline CDR1 SEHNR, CDR2 FQNEAQ (reference sequence). CDR3 sequence (DNA): TGTGCCATTGACACCGGGACAGGCAGTGAAGCTTTCTTT. This encodes CAIDTGTGSEAFF.

This chain joins TRBV19 and TRBJ1-1; TRBD1 matches 9 bases. Per germline, CDR1 LNHDA and CDR2 SQIVND (reference sequence). The ends lost 6 bases at V and 5 bases at J; junction bases unmatched: 13. The CDR3 runs to 16 residues. The CDR3 coding sequence is TGTGCCAGTAGGCCTAAAGGGGGGACAGGGAGAACTGAAGCTTTCTTT. Encoded protein: CASRPKGGTGRTEAFF.

The chain uses TRBV11-3 and TRBJ2-7, with TRBD1 identical over 10 bases. Germline V gene sequence: CDR1 SGHNT, CDR2 YENEEA. The CDR3 contains 16 residues. V was pared by 0 bases and J by 6 bases, with 8 bases of the junction left unmatched. CDR3 bases: TGTGCCAGCAGCTTAGAGGGACAGGGGATAATAAGCGAGCAGTACTTC. Its protein product is CASSLEGQGIISEQYF.

Remarks on this clone: Other DNA sequences in the sample encode the same CDR3. The chain recombines TRBV27 with TRBJ1-5; tentatively, D is TRBD1 (5 bases). The CDR3 runs to 14 residues. Trimming pared 0 bases from V and 6 bases from J, leaving 9 bases between. Per the germline V gene, CDR1 is MNHEY and CDR2 is SMNVEV (reference sequence). CDR3 region: CASSLSRGGQPQHF. CDR3 DNA: TGTGCCAGCAGTTTATCGCGGGGGGGTCAGCCCCAGCATTTT.

V and J are TRBV27 and TRBJ2-7; D remains unclear. The length of the CDR3 is 15 residues. The germline V gene has CDR1 MNHEY and CDR2 SMNVEV (reference sequence). V lost 5 bases to trimming and J lost 0 bases, with 14 bases between them. In DNA, the CDR3 is TGTGCCAGCAGTCCCTACTTAGCTCTCTCCTACGAGCAGTACTTC. Protein sequence: CASSPYLALSYEQYF.

V is TRBV6-4 and J is TRBJ2-1; TRBD2 matches 8 bases. The V segment lost 7 bases and the J segment 1 base; nucleotides outside the gene matches: 3. Germline lookup yields CDR1 MRHNA and CDR2 SNTAGT. The CDR3 is 14 residues long. The CDR3 protein is CASTLAGSYNEQFF. In DNA, the CDR3 is TGTGCCAGCACTTTAGCGGGGTCCTACAATGAGCAGTTCTTC.

This clone was detected only a few times. This rearrangement joins TRBV19 to TRBJ1-2; D is unclear. Germline values: CDR1 LNHDA, CDR2 SQIVND (reference sequence). This CDR3 has 13 residues. Trimming shortened V by 3 bases and J by 7 bases, and 12 bases separated the two germline ends. The CDR3, as DNA: TGTGCCAGTAGTATTCGGCGGGGTAGTGGCTACACCTTC. This sequence encodes CASSIRRGSGYTF.

The V gene is TRBV9, the J gene TRBJ2-5, with 9 positions matching TRBD2. Germline assignment: CDR1 SGDLS and CDR2 YYNGEE. The CDR3 runs 15 residues. The trim removed 4 bases at V and 1 base at J, leaving 5 bases unmatched. The CDR3 is CASSPRTSAQETQYF. CDR3 DNA sequence: TGTGCCAGCAGCCCGCGGACTAGCGCCCAAGAGACCCAGTACTTC. The full variable domain, its missing parts supplied by reference TRBV9 and TRBJ2-5, is DSGVTQTPKHLITATGQRVTLRCSPRSGDLSVYWYQQSLDQGLQFLIQYYNGEERAKGNILERFSAQQFPDLHSELNLSSLELGDSALYFCASSPRTSAQETQYFGPGTRLLVL.

Notes on this clone: The junction departs from germline at one end; a sequencing error may be responsible. CDR3: CAISESTVSDEQYF. In DNA form, the CDR3 reads TGTGCCATCAGTGAGTCCACTGTCTCCGACGAGCAGTACTTC. The chain employs TRBV10-3 and TRBJ2-7; D gene unclear. The CDR3 is made up of 14 amino acids. The germline gives CDR1 ENHRY, CDR2 SYGVKD.

The chain combines TRBV7-9 with TRBJ1-2, with TRBD1 identical over 10 bases. CDR1 is SEHNR and CDR2 is FQNEAQ in the germline V gene (reference sequence). The CDR3 loop spans 14 amino acids. The trim removed 1 base at V and 4 bases at J, leaving 0 bases unmatched. The CDR3 loop is CASSLGTGGYGYTF. The CDR3 DNA follows: TGTGCCAGCAGCTTAGGGACAGGGGGCTATGGCTACACCTTC.

J is TRBJ2-1 and V is TRBV9; the D gene is possibly TRBD2 (5 bases). CDR1 SGDLS and CDR2 YYNGEE come from the germline V gene. Trimming stripped 5 bases from V and 12 bases from J, with 12 bases between. This CDR3 has 11 residues. As DNA, the CDR3 is TGTGCCAGCAGGGGGAGTACTGGGCAGTTCTTC. It encodes CASRGSTGQFF.

The V call is TRBV9, the J call TRBJ1-5; possibly TRBD1 for D (6 bases). Looked up from germline, CDR1 is SGDLS and CDR2 is YYNGEE. V lost 3 bases and J lost 0, with 10 bases in between. This CDR3 is built from 15 residues. CDR3 protein: CASSAGHLSNQPQHF. The CDR3 nucleotides read TGTGCCAGCAGCGCGGGACACCTTAGCAATCAGCCCCAGCATTTT.

The rearrangement links TRBV5-5 to TRBJ1-5, with D uncertain. The CDR3 is 12 residues long. CDR1 and CDR2 (germline): SGHKS, YYEKEE (reference sequence). The V end lost 3 bases, the J end lost 9 bases, and 10 bases lay between the germline ends. The CDR3 loop is CASSSPGLPQHF. Here the CDR3 DNA reads TGTGCCAGCAGCTCCCCCGGTTTGCCCCAGCATTTT. Full variable domain (remainder filled in from reference TRBV5-5 and TRBJ1-5): DAGVTQSPTHLIKTRGQQVTLRCSPISGHKSVSWYQQVLGQGPQFIFQYYEKEERGRGNFPDRFSARQFPNYSSELNVNALLLGDSALYLCASSSPGLPQHFGDGTRLSIL.

The gene calls are TRBV27 and TRBJ2-1, with 7 nucleotides matching TRBD1. The V gene end was trimmed by 6 bases and the J gene end by 0 bases; junction bases not matched to a gene: 5. The V gene's germline CDR1 is MNHEY and CDR2 SMNVEV (reference sequence). The CDR3 runs 15 residues. This CDR3 reads CASSSTGYSYNEQFF. The CDR3 coding sequence is TGTGCCAGCAGCTCGACAGGGTACTCCTACAATGAGCAGTTCTTC.

V gene TRBV10-1 combines with J gene TRBJ2-1; the D gene is possibly TRBD1 (6 bases). From germline, CDR1 is WNHNN and CDR2 SYGVQD (reference sequence). V was pared by 3 bases and J by 7 bases, with 16 bases between. CDR3 length: 15 residues. The CDR3 spells CASSEGGDMGNEQFF. The CDR3 bases are TGCGCCAGCAGTGAAGGGGGAGACATGGGGAATGAGCAGTTCTTC.

J is TRBJ2-1 and V is TRBV4-1, with 7 bases matching TRBD2. With V trimmed by 3 bases and J by 5 bases, 13 bases remained unmatched. The CDR3 is made up of 17 amino acids. CDR1 and CDR2 (germline): MGHRA, YSYEKL. The chain's CDR3 is CASSHGPPVAGHNEQFF. In nucleotides, the CDR3 is TGCGCCAGCAGCCATGGCCCCCCCGTAGCGGGCCACAATGAGCAGTTCTTC.

The V and J genes are TRBV7-9 and TRBJ2-7; 8 bases fit TRBD2. Trimming took 1 base from V and 7 from J; bases not matched to a gene: 6. Germline values: CDR1 SEHNR, CDR2 FQNEAQ (reference sequence). CDR3 length: 14 residues. The CDR3 nucleotides are TGTGCCAGCAGCTTAGAACAGCGGGAGAGAGAGCAGTACTTC. This gives the protein CASSLEQREREQYF.

As concerns this clone: Other DNA sequences from this sample encode an identical CDR3 as well. The chain uses TRBV29-1 and TRBJ1-5; weak D call: TRBD1 (6 bases). This CDR3 contains 13 residues. Germline CDR1 SQVTM, CDR2 ANQGSEA. V was clipped by 4 bases and J by 0 bases, with 7 bases between them. For the CDR3, the DNA is TGCAGCGTTGGACAGGATAGCAATCAGCCCCAGCATTTT. Residues: CSVGQDSNQPQHF. The complete variable domain, with remaining parts taken from reference TRBV29-1 and TRBJ1-5, reads SAVISQKPSRDICQRGTSLTIQCQVDSQVTMMFWYRQQPGQSLTLIATANQGSEATYESGFVIDKFPISRPNLTFSTLTVSNMSPEDSSIYLCSVGQDSNQPQHFGDGTRLSIL.